This T cell receptor beta chain originates from a study of CD8 T cells in Susac syndrome. Study overall: When blood was drawn, patients with Susac syndrome were on intravenous immunoglobulin alone, on corticosteroids, or therapy-naive.

Whole-study results and caveats: Within total CD8+ repertoires, approximately 15 Susac-specific public clones were found, and within CD8+ TEMRA repertoires, about 5.

A word on this clonotype: Its antigen is currently unknown.

Sequencing targeted TCR beta in T cells from blood (CD8+ and CD4+). Recently defined diagnostic criteria for definite or probable disease were fulfilled by Susac syndrome patients. The CDR3 runs to 14 residues. Deletions cut 2 bases from V and 5 bases from J, with 12 bases between. Germline CDR1 and CDR2: SNHLY and FYNNEI. With random hexamers, reverse transcription was performed on about 0.5 to 1 ug of RNA. TCRdb processed the immunoSEQ multiplex PCR reads anew with MiXCR; each CDR3 protein has one entry. This sample has about 130,000 distinct CDR3 sequences; over 85% occur once, and the top ten carry more than 0.2%.

The rearrangement uses TRBV2 and TRBJ2-5; D perhaps matches TRBD1 (5 bases). The TCR comes from a human donor with Susac syndrome. The specimen sequenced was CD8+ T cells from PBMCs. CDR3 nucleotides: TGTGCCAGCAGTGAAAGGAAGGGGCTGGAGACCCAGTACTTC. Its protein is CASSERKGLETQYF.